This T cell receptor (beta chain) was observed in a study of blood T cell repertoires in COVID-19. Overall study context: The analysed material was cDNA or gDNA that came from T cells, B-cell-depleted T cells, or PBMCs.

Germline-derived CDR1 and CDR2 are MNHEY and SVGAGI. The CDR3 extends over 15 amino acids. The V segment lost 2 bases and the J segment 3 bases; nucleotides outside the gene matches: 4. Using immunoSEQ multiplex PCR, the repertoire was profiled, and TCRdb retains in-frame clones only, with some absent. The data contain approximately 130,000 clones, approximately 83% of them singletons. Specimen: peripheral blood. This clonotype originated in a woman aged 45-65 years who had recovered from COVID-19. The rearrangement uses TRBV6-5 and TRBJ1-5, with 7 bases matching TRBD1. The CDR3 reads CASSYDRAFNQPQHF. CDR3 DNA: TGTGCCAGCAGTTACGACAGGGCTTTCAATCAGCCCCAGCATTTT.